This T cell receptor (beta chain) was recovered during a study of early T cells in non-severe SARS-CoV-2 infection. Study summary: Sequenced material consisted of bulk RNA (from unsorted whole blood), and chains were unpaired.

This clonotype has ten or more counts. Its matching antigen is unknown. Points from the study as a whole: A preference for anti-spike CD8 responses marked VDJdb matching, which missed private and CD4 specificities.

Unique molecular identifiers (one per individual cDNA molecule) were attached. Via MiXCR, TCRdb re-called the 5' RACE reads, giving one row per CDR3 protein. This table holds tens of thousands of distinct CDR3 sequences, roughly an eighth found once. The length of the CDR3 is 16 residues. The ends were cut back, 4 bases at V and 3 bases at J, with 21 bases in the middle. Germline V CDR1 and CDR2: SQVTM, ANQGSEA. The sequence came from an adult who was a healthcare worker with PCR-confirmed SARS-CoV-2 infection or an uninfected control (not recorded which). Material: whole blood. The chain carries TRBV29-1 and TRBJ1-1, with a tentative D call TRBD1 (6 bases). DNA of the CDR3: TGCAGCGTTGTACGAAGGGGGGGATATTTGGACACTGAAGCTTTCTTT. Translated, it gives CSVVRRGGYLDTEAFF.